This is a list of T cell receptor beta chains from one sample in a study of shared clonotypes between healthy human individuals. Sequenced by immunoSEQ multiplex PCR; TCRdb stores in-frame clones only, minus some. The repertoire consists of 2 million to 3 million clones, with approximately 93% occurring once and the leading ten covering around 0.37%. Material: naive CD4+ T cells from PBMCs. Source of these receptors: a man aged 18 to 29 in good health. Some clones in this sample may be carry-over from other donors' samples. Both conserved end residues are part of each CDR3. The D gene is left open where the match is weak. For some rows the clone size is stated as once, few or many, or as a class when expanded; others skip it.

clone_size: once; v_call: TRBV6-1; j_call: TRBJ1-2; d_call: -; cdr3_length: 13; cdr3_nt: TGTGCCAGCAGTGAAGCGGGAAGGGACGGCTACACCTTC; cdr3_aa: CASSEAGRDGYTF
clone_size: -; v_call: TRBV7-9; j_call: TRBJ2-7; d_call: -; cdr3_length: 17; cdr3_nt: TGTGCCAGCAGCTTCTTGGTCGGTGTAGGGAACTCCTACGAGCAGTACTTC; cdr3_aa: CASSFLVGVGNSYEQYF
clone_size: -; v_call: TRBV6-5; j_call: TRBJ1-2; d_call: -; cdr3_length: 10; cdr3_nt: TGTGCCAGCAGTTACTCGTCGACGGTCTTC; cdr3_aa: CASSYSSTVF
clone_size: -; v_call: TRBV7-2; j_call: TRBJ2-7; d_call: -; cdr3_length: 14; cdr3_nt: TGTGCCAGCAGCTTCGGGGCAACCTCCTACGAGCAGTACTTC; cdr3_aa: CASSFGATSYEQYF
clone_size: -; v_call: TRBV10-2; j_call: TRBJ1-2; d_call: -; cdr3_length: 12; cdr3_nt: TGCGCCAGCAGTGACAGGGTTTATGGCTACACCTTC; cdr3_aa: CASSDRVYGYTF
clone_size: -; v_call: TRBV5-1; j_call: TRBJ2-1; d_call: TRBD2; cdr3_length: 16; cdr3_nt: TGCGCCAGCAGCTTGATGGCGGGAGGCTCCTACAATGAGCAGTTCTTC; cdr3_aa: CASSLMAGGSYNEQFF
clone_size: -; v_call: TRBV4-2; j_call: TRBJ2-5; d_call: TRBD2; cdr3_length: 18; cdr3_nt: TGTGCCAGCAGCCAAGAGGTAGCGGGAGGGCCCTTACAAGAGACCCAGTACTTC; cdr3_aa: CASSQEVAGGPLQETQYF
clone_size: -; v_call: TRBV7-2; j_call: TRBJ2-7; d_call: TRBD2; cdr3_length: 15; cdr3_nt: TGTGCCAGCAGCTTAGTTGGGGGAGGGCCCTCCGAGCAGTACTTC; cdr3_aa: CASSLVGGGPSEQYF
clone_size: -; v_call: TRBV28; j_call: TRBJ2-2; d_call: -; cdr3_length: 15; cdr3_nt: TGTGCCAGCAGTCCCGCTCCAATGAACACCGGGGAGCTGTTTTTT; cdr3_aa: CASSPAPMNTGELFF
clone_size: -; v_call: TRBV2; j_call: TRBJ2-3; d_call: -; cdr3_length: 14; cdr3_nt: TGTGCCAGCAGCCTGCTCTTGTCCACAGATACGCAGTATTTT; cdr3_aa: CASSLLLSTDTQYF
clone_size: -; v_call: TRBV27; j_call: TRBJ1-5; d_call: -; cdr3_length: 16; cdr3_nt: TGTGCCAGCAGTTCCTCCGGGGAGGGAAGCAATCAGCCCCAGCATTTT; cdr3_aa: CASSSSGEGSNQPQHF
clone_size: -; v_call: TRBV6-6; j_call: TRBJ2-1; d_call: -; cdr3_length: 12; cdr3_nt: TGTGCCAGCAGTCAGTTGGGGGGTGAGCAGTTCTTC; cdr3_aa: CASSQLGGEQFF
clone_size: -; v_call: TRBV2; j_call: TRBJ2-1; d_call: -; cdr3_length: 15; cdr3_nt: TGTGCCAGCAGTTTACCCAGGACAGCACTAAATGAGCAGTTCTTC; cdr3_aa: CASSLPRTALNEQFF
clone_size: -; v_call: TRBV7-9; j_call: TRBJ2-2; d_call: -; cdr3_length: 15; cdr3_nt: TGTGCCAGCAGCTTAACCAGGGGTAACACCGGGGAGCTGTTTTTT; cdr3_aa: CASSLTRGNTGELFF
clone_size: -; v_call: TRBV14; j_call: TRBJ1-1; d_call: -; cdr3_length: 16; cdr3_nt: TGTGCCAGCAGCCAAATGGGTCGTGGGGGCCACACTGAAGCTTTCTTT; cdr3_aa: CASSQMGRGGHTEAFF
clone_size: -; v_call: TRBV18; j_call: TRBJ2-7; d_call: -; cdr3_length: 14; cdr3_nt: TGTGCCAGCTCACCAGACAGCCTCTCCTACGAGCAGTACTTC; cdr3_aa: CASSPDSLSYEQYF
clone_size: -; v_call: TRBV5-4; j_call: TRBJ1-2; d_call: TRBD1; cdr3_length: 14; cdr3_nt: TGTGCCAGCAGCTCAGGACAGGTACTTGGTGGCTACACCTTC; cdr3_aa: CASSSGQVLGGYTF
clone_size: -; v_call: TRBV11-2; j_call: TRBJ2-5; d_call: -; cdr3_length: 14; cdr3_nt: TGTGCCAGCAGCTTAGCAGCAAGGCGGGAGACCCAGTACTTC; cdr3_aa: CASSLAARRETQYF
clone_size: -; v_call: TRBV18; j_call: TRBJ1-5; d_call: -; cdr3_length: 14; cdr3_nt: TGTGCCAGCTCACCACCGGGTGAAAGACAGCCCCAGCATTTT; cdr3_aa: CASSPPGERQPQHF
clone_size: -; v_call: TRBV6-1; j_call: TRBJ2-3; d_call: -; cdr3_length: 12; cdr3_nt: TGTGCCAGCAGTACATACGCGGGCACGCAGTATTTT; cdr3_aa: CASSTYAGTQYF
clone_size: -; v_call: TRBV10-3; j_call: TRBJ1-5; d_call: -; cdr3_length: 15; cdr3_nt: TGTGCCATCAGTGGGGGAGGGGGGAGCAATCAGCCCCAGCATTTT; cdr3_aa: CAISGGGGSNQPQHF
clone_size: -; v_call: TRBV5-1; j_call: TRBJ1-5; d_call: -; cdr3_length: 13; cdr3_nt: TGCGCCAGCAGCTTGGAAGGGCGGTCGCCCCAGCATTTT; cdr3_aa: CASSLEGRSPQHF
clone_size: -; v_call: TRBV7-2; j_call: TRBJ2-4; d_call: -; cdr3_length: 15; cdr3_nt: TGTGCCAGCAGCTTCACCAGGGATATAGGGGACATTCAGTACTTC; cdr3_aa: CASSFTRDIGDIQYF
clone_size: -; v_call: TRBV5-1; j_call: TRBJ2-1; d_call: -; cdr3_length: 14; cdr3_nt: TGCGCCAGCAGCTTGGTACCCAGTTACAATGAGCAGTTCTTC; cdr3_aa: CASSLVPSYNEQFF
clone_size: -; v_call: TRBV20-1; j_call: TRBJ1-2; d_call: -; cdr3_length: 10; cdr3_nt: TGCAGTGCTAGCACCGTTGGCTACACCTTC; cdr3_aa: CSASTVGYTF
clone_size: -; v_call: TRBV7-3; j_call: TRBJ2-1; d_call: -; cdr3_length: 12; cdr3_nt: TGTGCCAGCAGCTTAAGGGCGGGACGGCAGTTCTTC; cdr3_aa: CASSLRAGRQFF
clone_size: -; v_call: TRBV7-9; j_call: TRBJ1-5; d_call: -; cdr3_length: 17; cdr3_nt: TGTGCCAGCAGCTTAGTCTCCCCCAGGGTGAGCAATCAGCCCCAGCATTTT; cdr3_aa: CASSLVSPRVSNQPQHF
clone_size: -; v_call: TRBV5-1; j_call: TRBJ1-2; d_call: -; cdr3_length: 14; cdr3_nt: TGCGCCAGCAGCTTAACCACAGGGAACTATGGCTACACCTTC; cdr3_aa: CASSLTTGNYGYTF
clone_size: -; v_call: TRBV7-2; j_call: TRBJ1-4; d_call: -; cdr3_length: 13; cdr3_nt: TGTGCCAGCAGCCTCGGGGGAGACACCTCGCTGTTTTTT; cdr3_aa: CASSLGGDTSLFF
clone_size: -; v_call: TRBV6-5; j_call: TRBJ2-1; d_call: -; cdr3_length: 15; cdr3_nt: TGTGCCAGCAGTTACCTGCAGGGCCCATACAATGAGCAGTTCTTC; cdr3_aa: CASSYLQGPYNEQFF
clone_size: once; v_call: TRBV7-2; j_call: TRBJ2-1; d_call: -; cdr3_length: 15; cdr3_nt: TGTGCCAGCAGCTTGAGGGAGAATTCTAATGGTGAGCAGTTCTTC; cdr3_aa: CASSLRENSNGEQFF
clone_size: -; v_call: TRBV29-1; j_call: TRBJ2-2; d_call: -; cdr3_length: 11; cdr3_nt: TGCAGCGTTGAAAAGGGCGGGGAGCTGTTTTTT; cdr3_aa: CSVEKGGELFF
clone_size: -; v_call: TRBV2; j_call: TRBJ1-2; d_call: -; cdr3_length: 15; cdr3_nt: TGTGCCAGCAGTGCGCCCGGGGCAATGGTCTATGGCTACACCTTC; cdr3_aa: CASSAPGAMVYGYTF
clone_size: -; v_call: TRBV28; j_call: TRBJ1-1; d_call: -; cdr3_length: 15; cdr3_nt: TGTGCCAGCAGCCCAAAAAGAGGGCTTAACACTGAAGCTTTCTTT; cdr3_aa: CASSPKRGLNTEAFF
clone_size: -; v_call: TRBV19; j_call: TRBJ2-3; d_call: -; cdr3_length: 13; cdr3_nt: TGTGCCAGTAGTATCGACAGGTCAGATACGCAGTATTTT; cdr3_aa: CASSIDRSDTQYF
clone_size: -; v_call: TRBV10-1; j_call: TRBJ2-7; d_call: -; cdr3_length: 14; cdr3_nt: TGCGCCAGCAGTGATGGGGCAGGTCCCCACGAGCAGTACTTC; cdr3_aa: CASSDGAGPHEQYF
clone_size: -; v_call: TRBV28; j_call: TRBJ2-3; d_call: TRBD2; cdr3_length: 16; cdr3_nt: TGTGCCACACATAACCCGGGACTAGCTAGCACAGATACGCAGTATTTT; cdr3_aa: CATHNPGLASTDTQYF
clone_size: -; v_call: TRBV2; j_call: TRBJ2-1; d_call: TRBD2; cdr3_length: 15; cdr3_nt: TGTGCCAGCAGGAAACTAGCGGAGCCTTACAATGAGCAGTTCTTC; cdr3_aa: CASRKLAEPYNEQFF
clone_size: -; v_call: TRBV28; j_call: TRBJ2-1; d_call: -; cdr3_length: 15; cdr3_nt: TGTGCCAGCAGTTTTCACAGGGTCGGAAGCAATGAGCAGTTCTTC; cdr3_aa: CASSFHRVGSNEQFF
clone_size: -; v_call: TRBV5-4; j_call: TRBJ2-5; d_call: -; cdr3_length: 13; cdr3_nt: TGTGCCAGCCGAGCGGGCAGTAAAGAGACCCAGTACTTC; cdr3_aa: CASRAGSKETQYF
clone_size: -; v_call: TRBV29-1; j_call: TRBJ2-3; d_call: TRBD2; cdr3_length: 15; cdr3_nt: TGCAGCGTTGAACCTGCGGGAGTTTCGGCAGATACGCAGTATTTT; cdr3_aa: CSVEPAGVSADTQYF
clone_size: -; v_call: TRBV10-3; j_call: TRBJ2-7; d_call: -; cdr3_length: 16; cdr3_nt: TGTGCCATCAGTGAGGACGGGGGCAGACAATACTACGAGCAGTACTTC; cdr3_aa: CAISEDGGRQYYEQYF
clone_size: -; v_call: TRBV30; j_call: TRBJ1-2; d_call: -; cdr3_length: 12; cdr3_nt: TGTGCCCACACACACTCCCTGGGTGGCTACACCTTC; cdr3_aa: CAHTHSLGGYTF
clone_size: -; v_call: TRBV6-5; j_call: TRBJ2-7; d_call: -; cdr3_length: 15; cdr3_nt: TGTGCCAGCAGCCTCGGCGGGAAGAGCTCCTACGAGCAGTACTTC; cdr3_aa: CASSLGGKSSYEQYF
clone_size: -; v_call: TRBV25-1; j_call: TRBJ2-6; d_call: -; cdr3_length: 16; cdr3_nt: TGTGCCAGCAGTGAATTTGATAGCCCCGGGGCCAACGTCCTGACTTTC; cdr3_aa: CASSEFDSPGANVLTF
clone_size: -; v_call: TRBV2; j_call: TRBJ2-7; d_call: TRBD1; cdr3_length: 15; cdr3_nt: TGTGCCAGCACCCTGGGACAGGGGGCAACCTACGAGCAGTACTTC; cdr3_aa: CASTLGQGATYEQYF
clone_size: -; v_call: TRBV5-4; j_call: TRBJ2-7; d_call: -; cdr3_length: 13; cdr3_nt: TGTGCCAGCAGCTTAGAACGGTCCTACGAGCAGTACTTC; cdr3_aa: CASSLERSYEQYF
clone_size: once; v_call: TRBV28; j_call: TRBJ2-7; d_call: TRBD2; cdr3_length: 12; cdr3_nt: TGTGCCGGGGGGACTAGCTTATACGAGCAGTACTTC; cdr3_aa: CAGGTSLYEQYF
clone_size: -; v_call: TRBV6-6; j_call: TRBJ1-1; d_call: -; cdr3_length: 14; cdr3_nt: TGTGCCAGCACCAACCCCCCAATGGGCACTGAAGCTTTCTTT; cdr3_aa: CASTNPPMGTEAFF
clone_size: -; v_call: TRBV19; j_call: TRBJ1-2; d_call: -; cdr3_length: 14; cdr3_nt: TGTGCCAGCTCCAAGGGGGGAACTAACTATGGCTACACCTTC; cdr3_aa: CASSKGGTNYGYTF
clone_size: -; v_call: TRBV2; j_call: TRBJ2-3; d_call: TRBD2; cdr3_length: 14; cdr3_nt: TGTGCCACCGGGGGGGGGTATAGCACAGATACGCAGTATTTT; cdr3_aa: CATGGGYSTDTQYF
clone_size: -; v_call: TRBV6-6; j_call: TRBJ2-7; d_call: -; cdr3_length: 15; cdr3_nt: TGTGCCAGCAGTTACCAGGGTTGGGGATCCTACGAGCAGTACTTC; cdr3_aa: CASSYQGWGSYEQYF
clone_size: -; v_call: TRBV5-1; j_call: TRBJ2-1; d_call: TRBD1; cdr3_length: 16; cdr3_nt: TGCGCCAGCGCCGTCAGAACAGGGGTATCCTACAATGAGCAGTTCTTC; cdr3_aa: CASAVRTGVSYNEQFF
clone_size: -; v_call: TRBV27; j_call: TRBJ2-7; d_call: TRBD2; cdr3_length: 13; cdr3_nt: TGTGCCAGCAGCCTAGCGGGAGTTCCCGAGCAGTACTTC; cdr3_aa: CASSLAGVPEQYF
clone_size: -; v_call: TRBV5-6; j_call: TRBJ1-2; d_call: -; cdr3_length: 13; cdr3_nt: TGTGCCAGCAGCCGCACGTCAGCTTTGACCTACACCTTC; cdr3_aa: CASSRTSALTYTF
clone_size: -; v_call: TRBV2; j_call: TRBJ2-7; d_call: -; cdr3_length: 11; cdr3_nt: TGTGCCAGCAGAACGACGGTACTACAGTACTTC; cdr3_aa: CASRTTVLQYF
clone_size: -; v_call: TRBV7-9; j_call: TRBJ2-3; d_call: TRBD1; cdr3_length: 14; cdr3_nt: TGTGCCGGTGACAGGGTTCTAGTGACAGATACGCAGTATTTT; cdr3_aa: CAGDRVLVTDTQYF
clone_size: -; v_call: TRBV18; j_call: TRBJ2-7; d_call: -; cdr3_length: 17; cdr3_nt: TGTGCCAGCTCACCACGGACAGTTACTATTGACTCCTACGAGCAGTACTTC; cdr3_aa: CASSPRTVTIDSYEQYF
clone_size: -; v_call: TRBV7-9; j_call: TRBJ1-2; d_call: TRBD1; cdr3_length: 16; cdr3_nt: TGTGCCAGCAGCTTAAGTCGGGACAGGGTAGTTAATGGCTACACCTTC; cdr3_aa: CASSLSRDRVVNGYTF
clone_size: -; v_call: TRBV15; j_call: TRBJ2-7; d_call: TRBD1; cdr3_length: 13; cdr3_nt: TGTGCCACCAGCAAAGGACAGGGTAACGAGCAGTACTTC; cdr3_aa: CATSKGQGNEQYF